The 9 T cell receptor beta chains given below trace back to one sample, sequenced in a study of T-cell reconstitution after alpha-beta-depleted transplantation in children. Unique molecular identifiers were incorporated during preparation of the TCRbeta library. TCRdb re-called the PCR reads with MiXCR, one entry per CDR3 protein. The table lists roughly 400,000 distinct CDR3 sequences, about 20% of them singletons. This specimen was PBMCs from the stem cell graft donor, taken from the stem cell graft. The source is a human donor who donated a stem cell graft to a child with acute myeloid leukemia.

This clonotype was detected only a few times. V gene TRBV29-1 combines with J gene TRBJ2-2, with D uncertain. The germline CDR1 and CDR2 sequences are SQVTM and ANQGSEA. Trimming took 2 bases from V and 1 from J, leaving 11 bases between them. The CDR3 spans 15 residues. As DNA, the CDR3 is TGCAGCGTTGAACTTTGGCCAGGGAACACCGGGGAGCTGTTTTTT. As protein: CSVELWPGNTGELFF.

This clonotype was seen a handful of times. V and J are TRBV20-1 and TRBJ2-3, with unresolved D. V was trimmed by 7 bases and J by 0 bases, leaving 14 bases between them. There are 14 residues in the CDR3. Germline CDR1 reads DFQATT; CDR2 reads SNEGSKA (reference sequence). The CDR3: CSVYRSLSTDTQYF. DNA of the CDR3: TGCAGTGTTTATAGGAGTCTTAGCACAGATACGCAGTATTTT.

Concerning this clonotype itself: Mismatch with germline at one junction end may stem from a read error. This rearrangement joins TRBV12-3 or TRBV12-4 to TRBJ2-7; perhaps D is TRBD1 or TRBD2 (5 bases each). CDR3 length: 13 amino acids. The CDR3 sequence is CATSEGPSYEQYF. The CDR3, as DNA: TGTGCCACCAGTGAGGGGCCGTCCTACGAGCAGTACTTC.

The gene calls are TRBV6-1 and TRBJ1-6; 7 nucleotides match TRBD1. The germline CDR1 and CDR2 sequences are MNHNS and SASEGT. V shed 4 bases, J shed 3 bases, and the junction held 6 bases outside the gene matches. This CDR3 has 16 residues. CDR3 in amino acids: CASSAWTGDYNSPLHF. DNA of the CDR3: TGTGCCAGCAGTGCCTGGACAGGAGACTATAATTCACCCCTCCACTTT.

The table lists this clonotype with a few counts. CDR3 DNA: TGTGCCAGCAGCGCCACGTGGGACGGCTACGAGCAGTACTTC. Translated: CASSATWDGYEQYF. This rearrangement joins TRBV3-1 to TRBJ2-7, with D perhaps matching TRBD1 or TRBD2 (5 bases each). V was shortened by 5 bases and J by 3 bases, with 14 bases between the two germline ends. CDR1 and CDR2 (germline): LGHDT, YNNKEL (reference sequence). This CDR3 contains 14 residues.

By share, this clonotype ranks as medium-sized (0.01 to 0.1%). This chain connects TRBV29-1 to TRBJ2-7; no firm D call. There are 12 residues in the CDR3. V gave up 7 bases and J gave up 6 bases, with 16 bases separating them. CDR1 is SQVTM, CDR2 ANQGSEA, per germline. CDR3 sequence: CSAVLTIGEQYF. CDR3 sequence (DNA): TGCAGCGCCGTCTTAACCATTGGCGAGCAGTACTTC.

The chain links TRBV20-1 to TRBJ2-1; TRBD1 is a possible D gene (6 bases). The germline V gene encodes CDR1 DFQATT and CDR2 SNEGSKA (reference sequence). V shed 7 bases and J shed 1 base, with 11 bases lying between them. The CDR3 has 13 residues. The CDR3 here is CSVAQGSYNEQFF. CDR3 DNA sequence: TGCAGTGTTGCCCAGGGGTCCTACAATGAGCAGTTCTTC.

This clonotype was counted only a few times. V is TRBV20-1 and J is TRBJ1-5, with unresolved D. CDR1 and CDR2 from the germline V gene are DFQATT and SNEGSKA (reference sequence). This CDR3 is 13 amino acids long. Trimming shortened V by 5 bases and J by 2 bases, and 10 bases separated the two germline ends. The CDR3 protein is CSARNSGNQPQHF. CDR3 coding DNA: TGCAGTGCTCGTAATTCGGGCAATCAGCCCCAGCATTTT.

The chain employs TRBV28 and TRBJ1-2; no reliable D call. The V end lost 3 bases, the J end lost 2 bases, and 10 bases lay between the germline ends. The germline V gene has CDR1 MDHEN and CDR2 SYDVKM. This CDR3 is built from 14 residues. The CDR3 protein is CASSFPRENYGYTF. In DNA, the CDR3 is TGTGCCAGCAGTTTCCCTAGGGAAAACTATGGCTACACCTTC.